Each of the 23 T cell receptor beta chains below was sequenced from the same sample in a study of blood T cell repertoires in COVID-19 (dated by TCRdb to the early 2020s). Library preparation was by the immunoSEQ multiplex PCR assay. What TCRdb holds here is the immuneACCESS table cut down to in-frame rearrangements. Part of the clones is not present; checked against another copy, under half of the missing clones reflect an unresolved V gene, and the others are unexplained. The sample table records 200,000 to 250,000 clones; under 90% of these occur just once. Together, the top ten hold approximately 1.6% of the sample. Material: PBMCs or T cells enriched from blood (not recorded which). Receptors were obtained from a man aged 40-50 years who had recovered from COVID-19.

V and J are TRBV19 and TRBJ1-1, with D tentatively TRBD1 (6 bases). The CDR3 runs 14 residues. Per germline, CDR1 LNHDA and CDR2 SQIVND (reference sequence). Trimming stripped 5 bases from V and 7 bases from J, with 17 bases between. The CDR3 spells CASSFTSGVSEAFF. CDR3 nucleotides: TGTGCCAGTAGTTTCACCTCAGGGGTCAGTGAAGCTTTCTTT.

The V and J genes are TRBV2 and TRBJ1-2; TRBD1 agrees at 8 bases. V lost 2 bases to trimming and J lost 5 bases; unmatched junction nucleotides: 13. This CDR3 is 17 amino acids long. Germline V gives CDR1 SNHLY, CDR2 FYNNEI. DNA of the CDR3: TGTGCCAGCAGTGAATCATCATGGACAGGGACCATTTATGGCTACACCTTC. It specifies CASSESSWTGTIYGYTF.

This clone was observed a handful of times. This chain joins TRBV28 and TRBJ1-5, with unresolved D. V gave up 4 bases and J gave up 3 bases, with 4 bases separating them. This CDR3 has 12 amino acids. In germline, CDR1 is MDHEN, CDR2 SYDVKM. This chain's CDR3 is CASSSPNQPQHF. Written as DNA, the CDR3 is TGTGCCAGCAGTTCTCCCAATCAGCCCCAGCATTTT.

CDR3 sequence reads: CASEGLALDTQYF. CDR3 in DNA: TGTGCCAGCGAGGGACTAGCTTTAGATACGCAGTATTTT. The J gene is TRBJ2-3, the V gene TRBV6-6, with 9 bases fitting TRBD2. With 8 bases clipped from V and 5 bases from J, the junction kept 5 bases outside the gene matches. The CDR3 sequence is 13 residues long. From germline, CDR1 is MNHNY and CDR2 SVGAGI (reference sequence).

The CDR3 bases are TGTGCCAGCTCACCACCGAGGAACGGGGACACTGAAGCTTTCTTT. This sequence encodes CASSPPRNGDTEAFF. This sequence joins TRBV18 and TRBJ1-1, with unresolved D. Germline CDR1 is KGHSH and CDR2 is LQKENI. The CDR3 is 15 residues long. Trimming left V 0 bases short and J 3 bases short, with 11 bases between.

The chain combines TRBV30 with TRBJ2-1; 8 nucleotides line up with TRBD2. After removal of 0 bases from V and 9 bases from J, the junction contained 7 bases not matched to a gene. Germline CDR1 and CDR2: GTSNPN and SVGIG (reference sequence). The CDR3 contains 14 residues. CDR3 in amino acids: CAWSVLAGGLEQFF. The CDR3 coding sequence is TGTGCCTGGAGTGTACTGGCGGGGGGACTTGAGCAGTTCTTC.

The chain uses TRBV19 and TRBJ1-2, with a possible D match to TRBD1 (6 bases). CDR1 and CDR2 from the germline V gene are LNHDA and SQIVND (reference sequence). This CDR3 contains 13 residues. Trimming stripped 5 bases from V and 4 bases from J, with 11 bases between. CDR3: CASSDRPSYGYTF. The CDR3 bases are TGTGCCAGTAGTGACAGGCCGTCCTATGGCTACACCTTC.

The chain employs TRBV7-3 and TRBJ2-5, with D perhaps TRBD2 (5 bases). CDR1 and CDR2 from the germline V gene are SGHTA and FQGTGA. The CDR3 is made up of 13 amino acids. V dropped 5 bases and J dropped 2 bases, with 9 bases sitting between them. CDR3 sequence reads: CASSPRVQETQYF. The CDR3, as DNA: TGTGCCAGCAGCCCGAGGGTACAAGAGACCCAGTACTTC.

The chain couples TRBV11-2 to TRBJ1-5; 12 bases agree with TRBD1. The V segment lost 4 bases and the J segment 1 base; nucleotides outside the gene matches: 11. Germline CDR1 is SGHAT and CDR2 is FQNNGV. The CDR3 has 19 residues. The CDR3 region has the DNA TGTGCCAGCAGCTATGGCGTGGGACAGGGGGCGCGAAGCAATCAGCCCCAGCATTTT. This sequence encodes CASSYGVGQGARSNQPQHF.

This sequence joins TRBV9 and TRBJ2-1; TRBD1 matches 8 bases. CDR3 size: 16 residues. The germline gives CDR1 SGDLS, CDR2 YYNGEE. Germline trimming cut 2 bases from V and 9 bases from J; bases unmatched to any gene: 13. As DNA, the CDR3 is TGTGCCAGCAGCGTCCCCCCGGGCAGGGGGCCCCTTGAGCAGTTCTTC. It is translated as CASSVPPGRGPLEQFF.

For the CDR3, the DNA is TGTGCCTGGAGTCGAGAGGACTGGAACACTGAAGCTTTCTTT. Translation: CAWSREDWNTEAFF. This chain joins TRBV30 and TRBJ1-1; no clear D. V was pared by 2 bases and J by 1 base, with 11 bases between. The CDR3 runs 14 residues. Germline loops: CDR1 GTSNPN, CDR2 SVGIG (reference sequence).

The chain employs TRBV6-5 and TRBJ1-4; a weak D match, TRBD1 (6 bases). The CDR3 has 15 amino acids. Trimming stripped 6 bases from V and 0 bases from J, with 11 bases between. Germline V gives CDR1 MNHEY, CDR2 SVGAGI. CDR3 residues: CASSDTGSTNEKLFF. The CDR3 DNA sequence: TGTGCCAGCAGCGATACAGGGTCAACTAATGAAAAACTGTTTTTT.

The chain joins TRBV7-3 to TRBJ2-1; the D gene is possibly TRBD2 (7 bases). Germline-derived CDR1 and CDR2 are SGHTA and FQGTGA. The CDR3 length is 17 residues. The V end was cut by 1 base, the J end by 3 bases, with 16 bases between. The CDR3 DNA reads as TGTGCCAGCAGCTTAATTGAGGGCGGGGGCCTCTACAATGAGCAGTTCTTC. Its translation: CASSLIEGGGLYNEQFF.

The chain joins TRBV5-4 to TRBJ2-3, with D tentatively TRBD1 (5 bases). Trimming removed 4 bases at V and 0 bases at J, with 6 bases between. The CDR3 is made up of 13 amino acids. CDR1 and CDR2 from the germline V gene are SGHNT and YYREEE (reference sequence). The CDR3 is CASSRGSTDTQYF. The CDR3 nucleotides read TGTGCCAGCAGCAGGGGCAGCACAGATACGCAGTATTTT.

J is TRBJ2-2 and V is TRBV27, with TRBD2 identical over 14 bases. V was clipped by 6 bases and J by 5 bases; unmatched bases: 5. The CDR3 covers 16 residues. Looked up from germline, CDR1 is MNHEY and CDR2 is SMNVEV (reference sequence). In nucleotides, the CDR3 is TGTGCCAGCAGCGAGACTAGCGGGAGGGGTACCGGGGAGCTGTTTTTT. Its translation is CASSETSGRGTGELFF.

The V and J genes are TRBV7-3 and TRBJ2-2, with D perhaps matching TRBD1 (6 bases). The CDR3 spans 15 residues. Per germline, CDR1 SGHTA and CDR2 FQGTGA. Trimming cost V 2 bases and J 6 bases, with 13 bases left between them. DNA of the CDR3: TGTGCCAGCAGCTTATTATCAGGGGCGCCCGGGGAGCTGTTTTTT. This gives the protein CASSLLSGAPGELFF. The entire variable domain, with the rest obtained from reference TRBV7-3 and TRBJ2-2, is as follows: GAGVSQTPSNKVTEKGKYVELRCDPISGHTALYWYRQSLGQGPEFLIYFQGTGAADDSGLPNDRFFAVRPEGSVSTLKIQRTERGDSAVYLCASSLLSGAPGELFFGEGSRLTVL.

In DNA, the CDR3 is TGTGCCAGCAGCTTAGGAGGCAGGGGGCACACTGAAGCTTTCTTT. This sequence encodes CASSLGGRGHTEAFF. The chain couples TRBV7-9 to TRBJ1-1; TRBD1 matches 8 bases. The V gene's germline CDR1 is SEHNR and CDR2 FQNEAQ (reference sequence). The CDR3 sequence is 15 residues long. The J segment lost 3 bases and the V segment lost 1 base, leaving 4 bases of the junction unmatched.

The gene calls are TRBV30 and TRBJ2-7; 7 bases match TRBD1. The germline V gene encodes CDR1 GTSNPN and CDR2 SVGIG (reference sequence). Germline trimming cut 5 bases from V and 0 bases from J; bases unmatched to any gene: 13. The CDR3 covers 16 residues. CDR3 nucleotides: TGTGCCTGGGCCAGGGCCTACAGGGGCTACTCCTACGAGCAGTACTTC. Protein sequence: CAWARAYRGYSYEQYF.

This clone was found once. A junction end diverges from the germline sequence, so it may reflect a read error. The chain carries TRBV3-1 (or the pseudogene TRBV3-2) and TRBJ2-7; 7 bases line up with TRBD2. CDR1 LGHDT and CDR2 YNNKEL come from the germline V gene (reference sequence). The CDR3 has 13 amino acids. The CDR3 protein is CASSQDHSGLLVF. The CDR3 DNA is TGTGCCAGCAGCCAAGATCACTCGGGACTACTAGTCTTC.

This chain connects TRBV6-1 to TRBJ2-6, with a tentative D call TRBD2 (6 bases). The germline V gene encodes CDR1 MNHNS and CDR2 SASEGT. The CDR3 contains 16 residues. Trimming took off 3 bases at V and 1 base at J, with 10 bases between the two ends. CDR3 region: CASSERAGSGANVLTF. CDR3 nucleotide sequence: TGTGCCAGCAGTGAGCGTGCGGGATCTGGGGCCAACGTCCTGACTTTC.

The chain links TRBV28 to TRBJ1-2; tentative D call: TRBD1 (6 bases). Germline values: CDR1 MDHEN, CDR2 SYDVKM. CDR3 length: 13 residues. The V gene lost 8 bases and the J gene lost 6 bases, with 16 bases spanning the gap. CDR3 region: CASGQGNRDGYTF. In DNA, the CDR3 is TGTGCCAGCGGCCAAGGTAACAGGGATGGCTACACCTTC.

The chain uses TRBV7-8 and TRBJ2-7; 14 bases align to TRBD2. V lost 5 bases, J lost 3 bases, and 3 bases stayed unmatched. The germline CDR1 and CDR2 sequences are SGHVS and FQNEAQ. The CDR3 runs 15 residues. The CDR3 loop is CASSAGLAGGYEQYF. The CDR3, as DNA: TGTGCCAGCAGCGCCGGACTAGCGGGAGGCTACGAGCAGTACTTC.

About this clone itself: Other DNA sequences in the sample encode the same CDR3. V usage is TRBV7-2 and J usage is TRBJ1-1; D possibly corresponds to TRBD1 (6 bases). V lost 2 bases and J 2 bases, leaving 9 bases between the germline ends. The CDR3 consists of 14 residues. Germline lookup yields CDR1 SGHTA and CDR2 FQGNSA. The CDR3 DNA reads TGTGCCAGCAGCTTAACAGGGACCAACACTGAAGCTTTCTTT. This sequence encodes CASSLTGTNTEAFF.